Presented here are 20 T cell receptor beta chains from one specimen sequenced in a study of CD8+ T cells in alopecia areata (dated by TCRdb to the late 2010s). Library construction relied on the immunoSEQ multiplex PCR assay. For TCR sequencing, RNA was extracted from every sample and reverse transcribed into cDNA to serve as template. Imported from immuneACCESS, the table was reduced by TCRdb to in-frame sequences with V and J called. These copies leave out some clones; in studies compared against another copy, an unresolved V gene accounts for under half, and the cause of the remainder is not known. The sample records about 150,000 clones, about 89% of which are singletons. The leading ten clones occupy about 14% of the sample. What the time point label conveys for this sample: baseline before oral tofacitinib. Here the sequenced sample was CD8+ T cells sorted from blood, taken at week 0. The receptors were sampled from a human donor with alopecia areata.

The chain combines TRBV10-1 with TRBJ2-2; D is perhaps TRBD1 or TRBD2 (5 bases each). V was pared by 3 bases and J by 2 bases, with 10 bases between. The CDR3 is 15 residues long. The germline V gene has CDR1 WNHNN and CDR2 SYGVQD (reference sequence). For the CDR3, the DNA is TGCGCCAGCAGTGATCCCAGGGACAACACCGGGGAGCTGTTTTTT. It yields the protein CASSDPRDNTGELFF.

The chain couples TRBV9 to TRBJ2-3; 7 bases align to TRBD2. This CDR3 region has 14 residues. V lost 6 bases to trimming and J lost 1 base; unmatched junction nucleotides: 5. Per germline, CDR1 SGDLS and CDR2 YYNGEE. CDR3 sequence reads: CASTLGGGTDTQYF. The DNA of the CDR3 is TGTGCCAGCACCCTGGGGGGGGGCACAGATACGCAGTATTTT.

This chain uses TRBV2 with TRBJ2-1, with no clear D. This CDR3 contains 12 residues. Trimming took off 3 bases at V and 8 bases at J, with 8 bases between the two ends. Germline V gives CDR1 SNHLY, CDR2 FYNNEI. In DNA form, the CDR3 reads TGTGCCAGCAGTGATCGTGACTATGAGCAGTTCTTC. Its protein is CASSDRDYEQFF.

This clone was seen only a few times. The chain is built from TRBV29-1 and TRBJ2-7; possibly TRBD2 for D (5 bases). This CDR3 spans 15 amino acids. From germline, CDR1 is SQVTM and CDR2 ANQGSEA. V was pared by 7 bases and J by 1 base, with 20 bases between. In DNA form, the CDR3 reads TGCAGCGCCCTAGTAATTGGGGAGCCGTCCTACGAGCAGTACTTC. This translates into CSALVIGEPSYEQYF.

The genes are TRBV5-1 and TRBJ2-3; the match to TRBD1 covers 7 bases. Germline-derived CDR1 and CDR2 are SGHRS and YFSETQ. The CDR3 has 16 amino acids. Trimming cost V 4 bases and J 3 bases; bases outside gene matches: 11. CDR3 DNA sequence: TGCGCCAGCAGCCCGGGGCAGGGGGTAAGGACAGATACGCAGTATTTT. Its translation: CASSPGQGVRTDTQYF. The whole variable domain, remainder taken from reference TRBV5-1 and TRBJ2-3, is KAGVTQTPRYLIKTRGQQVTLSCSPISGHRSVSWYQQTPGQGLQFLFEYFSETQRNKGNFPGRFSGRQFSNSRSEMNVSTLELGDSALYLCASSPGQGVRTDTQYFGPGTRLTVL.

DNA for the CDR3: TGTGCCAGCAGACAGTTTAGCAATCAGCCCCAGCATTTT. Protein product: CASRQFSNQPQHF. V is TRBV27 and J is TRBJ1-5; no definite D call. V shed 6 bases and J shed 0 bases, with 6 bases lying between them. The CDR3 sequence is 13 residues long. The germline V gene encodes CDR1 MNHEY and CDR2 SMNVEV (reference sequence).

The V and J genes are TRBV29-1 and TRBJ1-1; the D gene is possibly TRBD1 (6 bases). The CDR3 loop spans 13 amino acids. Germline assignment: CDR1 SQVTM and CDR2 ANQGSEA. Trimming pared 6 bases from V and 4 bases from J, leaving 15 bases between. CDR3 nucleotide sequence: TGCAGCGTCGGCCGGGACATTCCCACTGAAGCTTTCTTT. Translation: CSVGRDIPTEAFF.

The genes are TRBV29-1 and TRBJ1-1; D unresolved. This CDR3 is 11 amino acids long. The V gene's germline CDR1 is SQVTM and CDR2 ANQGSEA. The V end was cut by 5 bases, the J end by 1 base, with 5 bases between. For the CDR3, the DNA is TGCAGCGTTCCATGGAACACTGAAGCTTTCTTT. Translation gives CSVPWNTEAFF.

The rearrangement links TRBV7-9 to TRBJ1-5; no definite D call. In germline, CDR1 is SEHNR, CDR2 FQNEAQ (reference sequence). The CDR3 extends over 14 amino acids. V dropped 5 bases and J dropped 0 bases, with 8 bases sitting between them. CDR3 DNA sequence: TGTGCCAGCAGCCCCTCCGATAGCAATCAGCCCCAGCATTTT. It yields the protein CASSPSDSNQPQHF.

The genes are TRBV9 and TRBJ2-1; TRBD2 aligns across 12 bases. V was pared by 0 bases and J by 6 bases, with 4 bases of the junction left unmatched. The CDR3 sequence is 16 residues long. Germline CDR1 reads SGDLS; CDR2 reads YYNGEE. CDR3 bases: TGTGCCAGCAGCGTAGAGACTAGCGGGAGTCGCAATGAGCAGTTCTTC. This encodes CASSVETSGSRNEQFF.

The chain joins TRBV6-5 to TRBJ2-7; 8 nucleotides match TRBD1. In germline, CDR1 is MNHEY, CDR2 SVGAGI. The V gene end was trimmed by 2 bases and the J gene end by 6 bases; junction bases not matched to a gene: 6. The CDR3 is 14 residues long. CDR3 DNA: TGTGCCAGCAGTTACGGACAGGGAGGTGCCGAGCAGTACTTC. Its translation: CASSYGQGGAEQYF.

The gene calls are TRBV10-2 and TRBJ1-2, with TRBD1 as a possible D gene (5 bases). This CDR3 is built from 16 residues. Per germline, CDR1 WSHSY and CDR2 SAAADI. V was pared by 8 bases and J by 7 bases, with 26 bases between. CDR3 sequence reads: CASLRPAGGPTFGYTF. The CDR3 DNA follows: TGCGCCAGCCTCCGTCCAGCGGGGGGACCGACTTTTGGCTACACCTTC.

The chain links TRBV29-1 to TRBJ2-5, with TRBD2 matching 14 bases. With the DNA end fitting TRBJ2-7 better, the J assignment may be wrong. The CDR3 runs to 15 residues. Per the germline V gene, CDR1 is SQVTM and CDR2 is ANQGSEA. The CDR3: CSVGTSGSSSYEQYF. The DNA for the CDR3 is TGCAGCGTCGGGACTAGCGGGAGTAGCTCCTACGAGCAGTACTTC.

DNA of the CDR3: TGTGCCTGGAGTGAGAGTGCCCCGGGACTCCGCCTTCTCAATGAGCAGTTCTTC. Its translation is CAWSESAPGLRLLNEQFF. The J gene is TRBJ2-1, the V gene TRBV30, with a tentative D call TRBD2 (6 bases). Germline assignment: CDR1 GTSNPN and CDR2 SVGIG (reference sequence). V lost 1 base and J lost 6, with 25 bases in between. This CDR3 spans 18 amino acids.

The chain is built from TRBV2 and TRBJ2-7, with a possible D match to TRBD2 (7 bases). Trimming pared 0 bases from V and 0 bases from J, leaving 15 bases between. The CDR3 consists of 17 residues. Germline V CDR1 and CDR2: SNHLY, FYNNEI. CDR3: CASSEALGGPSSYEQYF. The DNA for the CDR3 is TGTGCCAGCAGTGAAGCGCTGGGGGGGCCGAGCTCCTACGAGCAGTACTTC.

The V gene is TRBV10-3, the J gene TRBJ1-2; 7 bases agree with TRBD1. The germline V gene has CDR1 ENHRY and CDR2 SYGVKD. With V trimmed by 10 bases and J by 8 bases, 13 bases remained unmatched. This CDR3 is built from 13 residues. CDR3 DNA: TGTGCCACCGGACAGGAGGAGGCGTGGGGCTACACCTTC. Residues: CATGQEEAWGYTF.

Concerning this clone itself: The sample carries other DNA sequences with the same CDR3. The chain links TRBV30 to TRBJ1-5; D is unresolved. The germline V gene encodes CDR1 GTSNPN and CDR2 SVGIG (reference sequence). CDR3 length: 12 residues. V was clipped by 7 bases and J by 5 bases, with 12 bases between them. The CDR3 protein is CASSGGHQPQHF. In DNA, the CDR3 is TGTGCCTCCTCAGGTGGTCATCAGCCCCAGCATTTT.

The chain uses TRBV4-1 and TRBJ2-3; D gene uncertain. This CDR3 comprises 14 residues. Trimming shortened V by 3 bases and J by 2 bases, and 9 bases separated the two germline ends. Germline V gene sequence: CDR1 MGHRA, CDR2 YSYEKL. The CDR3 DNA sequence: TGCGCCAGCAGCCACGGTTTGTTCACAGATACGCAGTATTTT. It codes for CASSHGLFTDTQYF.

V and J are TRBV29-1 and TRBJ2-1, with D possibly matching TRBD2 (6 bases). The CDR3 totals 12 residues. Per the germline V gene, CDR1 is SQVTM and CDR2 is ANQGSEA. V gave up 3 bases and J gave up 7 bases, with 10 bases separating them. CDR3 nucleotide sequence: TGCAGCGTTGAGGGGAGGAGTAATGAGCAGTTCTTC. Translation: CSVEGRSNEQFF.

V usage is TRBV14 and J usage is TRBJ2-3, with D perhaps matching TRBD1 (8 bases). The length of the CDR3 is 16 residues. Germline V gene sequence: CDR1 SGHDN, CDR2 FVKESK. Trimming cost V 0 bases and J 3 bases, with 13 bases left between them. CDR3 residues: CASSQDYRGGTDTQYF. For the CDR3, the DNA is TGTGCCAGCAGCCAAGATTACAGGGGGGGGACAGATACGCAGTATTTT.